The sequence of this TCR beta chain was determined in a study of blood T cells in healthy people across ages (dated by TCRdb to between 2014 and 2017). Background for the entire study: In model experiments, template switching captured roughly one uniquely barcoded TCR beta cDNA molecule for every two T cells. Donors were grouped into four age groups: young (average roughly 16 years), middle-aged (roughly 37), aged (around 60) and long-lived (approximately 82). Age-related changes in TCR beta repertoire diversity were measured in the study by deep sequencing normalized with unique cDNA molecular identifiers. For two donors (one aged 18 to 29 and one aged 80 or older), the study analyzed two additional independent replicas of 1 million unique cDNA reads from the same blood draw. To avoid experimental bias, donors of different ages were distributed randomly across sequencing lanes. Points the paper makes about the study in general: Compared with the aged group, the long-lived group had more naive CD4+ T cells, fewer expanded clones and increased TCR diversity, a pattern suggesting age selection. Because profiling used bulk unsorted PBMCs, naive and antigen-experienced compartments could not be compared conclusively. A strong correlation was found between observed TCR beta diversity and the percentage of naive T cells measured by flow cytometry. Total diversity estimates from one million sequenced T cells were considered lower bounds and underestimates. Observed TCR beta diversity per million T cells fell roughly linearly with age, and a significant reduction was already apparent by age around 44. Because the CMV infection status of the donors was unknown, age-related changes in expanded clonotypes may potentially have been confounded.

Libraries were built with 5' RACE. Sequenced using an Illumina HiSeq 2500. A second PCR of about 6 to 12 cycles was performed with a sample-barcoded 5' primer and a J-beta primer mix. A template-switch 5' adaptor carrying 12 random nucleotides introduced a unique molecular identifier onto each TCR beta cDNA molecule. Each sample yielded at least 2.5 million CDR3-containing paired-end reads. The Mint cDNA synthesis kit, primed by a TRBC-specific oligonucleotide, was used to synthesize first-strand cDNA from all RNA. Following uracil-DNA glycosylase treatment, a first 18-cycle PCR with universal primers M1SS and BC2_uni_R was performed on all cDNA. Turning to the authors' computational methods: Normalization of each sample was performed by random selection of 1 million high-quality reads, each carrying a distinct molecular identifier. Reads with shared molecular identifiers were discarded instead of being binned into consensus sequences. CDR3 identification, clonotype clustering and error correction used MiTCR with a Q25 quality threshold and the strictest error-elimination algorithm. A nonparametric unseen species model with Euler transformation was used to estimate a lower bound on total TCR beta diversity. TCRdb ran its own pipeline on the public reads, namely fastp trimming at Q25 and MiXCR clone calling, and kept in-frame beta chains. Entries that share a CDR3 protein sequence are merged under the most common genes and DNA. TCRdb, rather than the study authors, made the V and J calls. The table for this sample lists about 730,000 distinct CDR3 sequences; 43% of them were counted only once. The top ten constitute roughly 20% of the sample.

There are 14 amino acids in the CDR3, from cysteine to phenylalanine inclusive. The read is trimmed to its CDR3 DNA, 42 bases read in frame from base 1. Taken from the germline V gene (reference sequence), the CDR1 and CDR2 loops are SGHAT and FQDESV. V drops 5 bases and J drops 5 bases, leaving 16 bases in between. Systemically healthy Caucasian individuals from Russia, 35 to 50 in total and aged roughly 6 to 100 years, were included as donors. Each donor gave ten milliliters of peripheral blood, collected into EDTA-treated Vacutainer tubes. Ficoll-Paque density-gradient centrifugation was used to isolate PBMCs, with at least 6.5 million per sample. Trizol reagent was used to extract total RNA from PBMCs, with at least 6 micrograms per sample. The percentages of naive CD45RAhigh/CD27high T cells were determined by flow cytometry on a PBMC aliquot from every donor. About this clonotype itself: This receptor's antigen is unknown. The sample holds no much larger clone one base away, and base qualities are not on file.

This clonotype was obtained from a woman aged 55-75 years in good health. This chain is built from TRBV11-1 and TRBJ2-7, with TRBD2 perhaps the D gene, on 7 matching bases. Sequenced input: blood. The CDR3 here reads CASSQQGGSHEQYF. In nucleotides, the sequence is TGTGCCAGCAGCCAACAGGGAGGGTCTCACGAGCAGTACTTC.